A selection of T cell receptor beta chains follows, all from one sample in a study of T-cell reconstitution after alpha-beta-depleted transplantation in children. TCRdb recomputed calls from the PCR reads with MiXCR, one row per CDR3 protein. The table includes 500,000 or so distinct CDR3 sequences, over 25% detected once. This material consisted of PBMCs from the stem cell graft donor, taken from the stem cell graft. Receptors were obtained from a human donor who donated a stem cell graft to a child with aplastic anemia. Both conserved end residues are part of each CDR3. A D gene is named only where the DNA matches it firmly. The listing skips clone size in some rows; elsewhere it reads once, few, many or a size class.

v_gene: TRBV20-1
d_gene: TRBD2
j_gene: TRBJ2-2
abundance: few
CDR3nt: TGCAGTGCTAGGGAAGGGACTAGCGGGACCGGGGAGCTGTTTTTT
CDR3aa: CSAREGTSGTGELFF

v_gene: TRBV12-3/TRBV12-4
d_gene: .
j_gene: TRBJ1-4
abundance: .
CDR3nt: TGTGCCAGCAGTCTAACCGGGACACGGGAAAAACTGTTTTTT
CDR3aa: CASSLTGTREKLFF

v_gene: TRBV20-1
d_gene: .
j_gene: TRBJ2-1
abundance: many
CDR3nt: TGCAGTGCTATCGGCCACAATGAGCAGTTCTTC
CDR3aa: CSAIGHNEQFF

v_gene: TRBV7-2
d_gene: .
j_gene: TRBJ2-4
abundance: .
CDR3nt: TGTGCCAGCAGCCGGCCGACAGGAGTAGCCAAAAACATTCAGTACTTC
CDR3aa: CASSRPTGVAKNIQYF

v_gene: TRBV10-3
d_gene: TRBD1
j_gene: TRBJ1-2
abundance: .
CDR3nt: TGTGCCATCAGTTCCGGACAGGCGAACTATGGCTACACCTTC
CDR3aa: CAISSGQANYGYTF

v_gene: TRBV7-9
d_gene: .
j_gene: TRBJ1-2
abundance: .
CDR3nt: TGTGCCAGCAGCCCCAGTCCGGGGCTTCATGGCTACACCTTC
CDR3aa: CASSPSPGLHGYTF

v_gene: TRBV20-1
d_gene: TRBD2
j_gene: TRBJ2-3
abundance: few
CDR3nt: TGCAGTGCGCCCCTAGCGGGCACAGATACGCAGTATTTT
CDR3aa: CSAPLAGTDTQYF

v_gene: TRBV7-2
d_gene: TRBD2
j_gene: TRBJ2-1
abundance: .
CDR3nt: TGTGCCAGCAGCTTAGGGGGGCAGACTAGCGGGAGGAAGTTCTTC
CDR3aa: CASSLGGQTSGRKFF

v_gene: TRBV19
d_gene: .
j_gene: TRBJ1-1
abundance: .
CDR3nt: TGTGCCAGTAGTATAGAGGGCCTACGGGGGATGAACACTGAAGCTTTCTTT
CDR3aa: CASSIEGLRGMNTEAFF

v_gene: TRBV6-2/TRBV6-3
d_gene: TRBD2
j_gene: TRBJ2-1
abundance: few
CDR3nt: TGTGCCACCCTGGGGCTAGCGGGAGGGCGGAATGAGCAGTTCTTC
CDR3aa: CATLGLAGGRNEQFF

v_gene: TRBV28
d_gene: .
j_gene: TRBJ1-2
abundance: few
CDR3nt: TGTGCCAGCAGTTTGTTCCGCTTTGGGGCCCAGGACCGGGGCTACACCTTC
CDR3aa: CASSLFRFGAQDRGYTF

v_gene: TRBV20-1
d_gene: TRBD1
j_gene: TRBJ1-2
abundance: .
CDR3nt: TGCAGTGCTAGGGGACAGGGGGATGGCGACACCTTC
CDR3aa: CSARGQGDGDTF

v_gene: TRBV28
d_gene: .
j_gene: TRBJ1-1
abundance: .
CDR3nt: TGTGCCAGCAGTTTAGGTGAGTTCATGAACACTGAAGCTTTCTTT
CDR3aa: CASSLGEFMNTEAFF

v_gene: TRBV30
d_gene: .
j_gene: TRBJ1-1
abundance: .
CDR3nt: TGTGCCTGGATCCCTTTCCTGGGGGGCATGAACACTGAAGCTTTCTTT
CDR3aa: CAWIPFLGGMNTEAFF

v_gene: TRBV7-9
d_gene: TRBD2
j_gene: TRBJ2-2
abundance: .
CDR3nt: TGTGCCAGCAGCTTGGACCCTGCGGGAGGTTTCCCCGGGGAGCTGTTTTTT
CDR3aa: CASSLDPAGGFPGELFF

v_gene: TRBV6-6
d_gene: .
j_gene: TRBJ2-5
abundance: .
CDR3nt: TGTGCCAGCAGCCATGGATGGGAGGAGACCCAGTACTTC
CDR3aa: CASSHGWEETQYF

v_gene: TRBV24-1
d_gene: TRBD1
j_gene: TRBJ2-1
abundance: .
CDR3nt: TGTGCCACCTCGGGACAGCACAATGAGCAGTTCTTC
CDR3aa: CATSGQHNEQFF

v_gene: TRBV23-1
d_gene: TRBD2
j_gene: TRBJ2-3
abundance: few
CDR3nt: TGCGCCAGCAGCCAGTGGCCCCAAAGGGGACTAGCGTCTCCCTGGAGGGTCCCAGATACGCAGTATTTT
CDR3aa: CASSQWPQRGLASPWRVPDTQYF

v_gene: TRBV5-1
d_gene: TRBD2
j_gene: TRBJ2-3
abundance: few
CDR3nt: TGCGCCAGCAGCTTGGGGACTCTAGCGGGAGGGTCAACAGATACGCAGTATTTT
CDR3aa: CASSLGTLAGGSTDTQYF

v_gene: TRBV28
d_gene: .
j_gene: TRBJ2-1
abundance: .
CDR3nt: TGTGCCAGCAGTAAAGCTGGGGCCGGTGAGCAGTTCTTC
CDR3aa: CASSKAGAGEQFF

v_gene: TRBV4-3
d_gene: TRBD2
j_gene: TRBJ2-7
abundance: .
CDR3nt: TGCGCCAGCAGCCTCGGACTAGTGGACACCTACGAGCAGTACTTC
CDR3aa: CASSLGLVDTYEQYF

v_gene: TRBV27
d_gene: .
j_gene: TRBJ1-2
abundance: few
CDR3nt: TGTGCCAGCAGTTTCGACAGATCAGCGGGGGGCTACACCTTC
CDR3aa: CASSFDRSAGGYTF

v_gene: TRBV12-3/TRBV12-4
d_gene: .
j_gene: TRBJ1-5
abundance: many
CDR3nt: TGTGCCAGCAGTTTAAGTCTGGCCGGGGTCTTACAGCCCCAGCATTTT
CDR3aa: CASSLSLAGVLQPQHF

v_gene: TRBV20-1
d_gene: TRBD1
j_gene: TRBJ1-5
abundance: few
CDR3nt: TGCAGTGCTAATTCCGGGACAGGGAATCAGCCCCAGCATTTT
CDR3aa: CSANSGTGNQPQHF

v_gene: TRBV18
d_gene: .
j_gene: TRBJ2-1
abundance: few
CDR3nt: TGTGCCAGCTCACCCCCGGTAGCGGCTGACAATGAGCAGTTCTTC
CDR3aa: CASSPPVAADNEQFF

v_gene: TRBV9
d_gene: .
j_gene: TRBJ1-1
abundance: few
CDR3nt: TGTGCCAGCAGCGCCAGTAGGGGAATGAACACTGAAGCTTTCTTT
CDR3aa: CASSASRGMNTEAFF

v_gene: TRBV6-5
d_gene: TRBD1
j_gene: TRBJ1-4
abundance: .
CDR3nt: TGTGCCAGCAGTAACCCGGGACAGGGGAATGAAAAACTGTTTTTT
CDR3aa: CASSNPGQGNEKLFF

v_gene: TRBV5-1
d_gene: TRBD2
j_gene: TRBJ2-1
abundance: .
CDR3nt: TGCGCCAGCAGCTTGGCATCATCTAGCGGGAGTGGCAATGAGCAGTTCTTC
CDR3aa: CASSLASSSGSGNEQFF

v_gene: TRBV28
d_gene: .
j_gene: TRBJ2-2
abundance: once
CDR3nt: TGTGCCAGCAGCCGCCAGAGCGAGTACACCGGGGAGCTGTTTTTT
CDR3aa: CASSRQSEYTGELFF

v_gene: TRBV15
d_gene: .
j_gene: TRBJ1-1
abundance: once
CDR3nt: TGTGCCACCAGCCCCAAGGGTGTGAACACTGAAGCTTTCTTT
CDR3aa: CATSPKGVNTEAFF

v_gene: TRBV20-1
d_gene: TRBD1
j_gene: TRBJ1-5
abundance: few
CDR3nt: TGCAGTGCTAGAGATCAGGACAGGGGGAGCAATCAGCCCCAGCATTTT
CDR3aa: CSARDQDRGSNQPQHF

v_gene: TRBV29-1
d_gene: .
j_gene: TRBJ1-1
abundance: few
CDR3nt: TGCAGCGTCCGCCGCCAGGGTAGGCCCACTGAAGCTTTCTTT
CDR3aa: CSVRRQGRPTEAFF

v_gene: TRBV6-5
d_gene: .
j_gene: TRBJ1-1
abundance: .
CDR3nt: TGTGCCAGCAGTTACGCCACAGGGCCCACTGAAGCTTTCTTT
CDR3aa: CASSYATGPTEAFF

v_gene: TRBV5-1
d_gene: TRBD2
j_gene: TRBJ2-3
abundance: .
CDR3nt: TGCGCCAGCAACCCACTAGCGGGAATGAATACGCAGTATTTT
CDR3aa: CASNPLAGMNTQYF

v_gene: TRBV11-2
d_gene: TRBD2
j_gene: TRBJ2-1
abundance: .
CDR3nt: TGTGCCAGCAGCGCCGGCGGACTAGCGGGTAGTCAACTCAATGAGCAGTTCTTC
CDR3aa: CASSAGGLAGSQLNEQFF

v_gene: TRBV19
d_gene: TRBD1
j_gene: TRBJ2-5
abundance: .
CDR3nt: TGTGCCAGTAGTCATGTCGGGACAGGGCGTTTTGAGACCCAGTACTTC
CDR3aa: CASSHVGTGRFETQYF

v_gene: TRBV14
d_gene: .
j_gene: TRBJ2-1
abundance: .
CDR3nt: TGTGCCAGCAGCACGGACCCAAGGTTCAATGAGCAGTTCTTC
CDR3aa: CASSTDPRFNEQFF

v_gene: TRBV6-2/TRBV6-3
d_gene: .
j_gene: TRBJ2-1
abundance: .
CDR3nt: TGTGCCAGCACCCGGGACTCACCGTACAATGAGCAGTTCTTC
CDR3aa: CASTRDSPYNEQFF

v_gene: TRBV20-1
d_gene: .
j_gene: TRBJ2-2
abundance: few
CDR3nt: TGCAGTGCTCTGTTTGGCGGGCCCGACACCGGGGAGCTGTTTTTT
CDR3aa: CSALFGGPDTGELFF

v_gene: TRBV20-1
d_gene: .
j_gene: TRBJ1-6
abundance: .
CDR3nt: TGCAGTGCTAGCCAGAACAGGGAGGTCTATAATTCACCCCTCCACTTT
CDR3aa: CSASQNREVYNSPLHF

v_gene: TRBV6-1
d_gene: .
j_gene: TRBJ2-2
abundance: .
CDR3nt: TGTGCCAGCACCTTATCCTATGGGGGCGTTAGGACCGGGGAGCTGTTTTTT
CDR3aa: CASTLSYGGVRTGELFF

v_gene: TRBV29-1
d_gene: .
j_gene: TRBJ2-1
abundance: .
CDR3nt: TGCAGCGTTGAAGGCTTGGGACAAAGGACCAATGAGCAGTTCTTC
CDR3aa: CSVEGLGQRTNEQFF

v_gene: TRBV7-2
d_gene: .
j_gene: TRBJ1-1
abundance: .
CDR3nt: TGTGCCAGCAGCTTAGTGAGCAGGGTGGATGAAGCTTTCTTT
CDR3aa: CASSLVSRVDEAFF

v_gene: TRBV12-3/TRBV12-4
d_gene: .
j_gene: TRBJ2-1
abundance: .
CDR3nt: TGTGCCAGCCACGGCAGGTCCGGGGATGAGCAGTTCTTC
CDR3aa: CASHGRSGDEQFF

v_gene: TRBV18
d_gene: .
j_gene: TRBJ2-1
abundance: .
CDR3nt: TGTGCCAGCTCTCAGTACTCCAATGAGCAGTTCTTC
CDR3aa: CASSQYSNEQFF

v_gene: TRBV9
d_gene: .
j_gene: TRBJ2-1
abundance: .
CDR3nt: TGTGCCAGCAGCCCCTCAGGTGGGAGCTCCTACAATGAGCAGTTCTTC
CDR3aa: CASSPSGGSSYNEQFF

v_gene: TRBV7-9
d_gene: .
j_gene: TRBJ1-6
abundance: .
CDR3nt: TGTGCCAGCAGCTTAGGCGAAGGTTATTCACCCCTCCACTTT
CDR3aa: CASSLGEGYSPLHF

v_gene: TRBV12-3/TRBV12-4
d_gene: .
j_gene: TRBJ1-5
abundance: few
CDR3nt: TGTGCCAGCAGTGCCGAGGCAGCTCCTAATCAGCCCCAGCATTTT
CDR3aa: CASSAEAAPNQPQHF

v_gene: TRBV16
d_gene: .
j_gene: TRBJ2-1
abundance: .
CDR3nt: TGTGCCAGCAGCCAATCACCACTAGACCTATACAATAATGAGCAGTTCTTC
CDR3aa: CASSQSPLDLYNNEQFF

v_gene: TRBV21-1
d_gene: .
j_gene: TRBJ2-1
abundance: few
CDR3nt: TGTGCCAGCAGCAAAGATCGGCAGGGGGACCATGAGCAGTTCTTC
CDR3aa: CASSKDRQGDHEQFF

v_gene: TRBV4-3
d_gene: .
j_gene: TRBJ1-1
abundance: .
CDR3nt: TGCGCCAGCAAGGGCGGTGTAAAGGGCGCAGAAGCTTTCTTT
CDR3aa: CASKGGVKGAEAFF

v_gene: TRBV7-8
d_gene: .
j_gene: TRBJ2-1
abundance: few
CDR3nt: TGTGCCAGCAGCCGCAACGGGGCCCTACCGAACAATGAGCAGTTCTTC
CDR3aa: CASSRNGALPNNEQFF

v_gene: TRBV7-9
d_gene: .
j_gene: TRBJ1-1
abundance: .
CDR3nt: TGTGCCAGCAGCTCCTCCAACAACTTAGAAGCTTTCTTT
CDR3aa: CASSSSNNLEAFF

v_gene: TRBV13
d_gene: .
j_gene: TRBJ2-2
abundance: .
CDR3nt: TGTGCCAGCAGCTCCAGGGTTTTTGCCGGGGAGCTGTTTTTT
CDR3aa: CASSSRVFAGELFF

v_gene: TRBV12-3/TRBV12-4
d_gene: TRBD2
j_gene: TRBJ2-5
abundance: few
CDR3nt: TGTGCCAGCAGTTTCACCGGGAGGGCCCGAGAGACCCAGTACTTC
CDR3aa: CASSFTGRARETQYF

v_gene: TRBV4-3
d_gene: TRBD2
j_gene: TRBJ2-2
abundance: .
CDR3nt: TGCGCCAGCAGCCCCGGACTAGCGGGAGTGATCGCGAACACCGGGGAGCTGTTTTTT
CDR3aa: CASSPGLAGVIANTGELFF

v_gene: TRBV29-1
d_gene: .
j_gene: TRBJ1-3
abundance: .
CDR3nt: TGCAGCGTTCTCCGGGGCGGAAACACCATATATTTT
CDR3aa: CSVLRGGNTIYF

v_gene: TRBV11-1
d_gene: .
j_gene: TRBJ2-7
abundance: .
CDR3nt: TGTGCCAGCAGCTCCCTCCAAGCGGAGATCTACGAGCAGTACTTC
CDR3aa: CASSSLQAEIYEQYF

v_gene: TRBV29-1
d_gene: .
j_gene: TRBJ1-2
abundance: few
CDR3nt: TGCAGCGTTGAGCTACAGGGCTATGCGTACGATGGCTACACCTTC
CDR3aa: CSVELQGYAYDGYTF